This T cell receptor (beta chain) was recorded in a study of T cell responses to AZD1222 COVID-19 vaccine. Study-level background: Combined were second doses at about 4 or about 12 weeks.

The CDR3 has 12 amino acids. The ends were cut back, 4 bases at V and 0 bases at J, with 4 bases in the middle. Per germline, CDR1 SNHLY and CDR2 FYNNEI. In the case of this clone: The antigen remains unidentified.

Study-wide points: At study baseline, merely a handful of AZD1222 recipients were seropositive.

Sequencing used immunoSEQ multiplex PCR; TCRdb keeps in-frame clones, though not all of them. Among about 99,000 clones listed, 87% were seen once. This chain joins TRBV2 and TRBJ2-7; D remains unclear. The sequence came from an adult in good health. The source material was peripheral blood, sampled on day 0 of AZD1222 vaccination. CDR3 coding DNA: TGTGCCAGCAGTGGAGGCTCCTACGAGCAGTACGTC. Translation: CASSGGSYEQYV.